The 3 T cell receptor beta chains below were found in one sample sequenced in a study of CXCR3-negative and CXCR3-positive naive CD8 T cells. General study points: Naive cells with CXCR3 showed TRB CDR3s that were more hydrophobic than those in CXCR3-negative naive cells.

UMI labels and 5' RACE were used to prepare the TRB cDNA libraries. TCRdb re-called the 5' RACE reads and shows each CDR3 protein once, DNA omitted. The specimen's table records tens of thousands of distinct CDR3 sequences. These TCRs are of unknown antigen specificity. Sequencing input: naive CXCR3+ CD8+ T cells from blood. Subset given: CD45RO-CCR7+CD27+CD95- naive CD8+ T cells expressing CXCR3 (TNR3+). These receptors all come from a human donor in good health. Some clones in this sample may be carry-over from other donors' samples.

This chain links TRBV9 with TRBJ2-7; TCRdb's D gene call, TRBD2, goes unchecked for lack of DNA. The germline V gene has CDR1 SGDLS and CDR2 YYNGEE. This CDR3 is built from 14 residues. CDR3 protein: CASSVGNSGYEQYF. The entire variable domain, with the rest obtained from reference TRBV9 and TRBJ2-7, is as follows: DSGVTQTPKHLITATGQRVTLRCSPRSGDLSVYWYQQSLDQGLQFLIQYYNGEERAKGNILERFSAQQFPDLHSELNLSSLELGDSALYFCASSVGNSGYEQYFGPGTRLTVT.

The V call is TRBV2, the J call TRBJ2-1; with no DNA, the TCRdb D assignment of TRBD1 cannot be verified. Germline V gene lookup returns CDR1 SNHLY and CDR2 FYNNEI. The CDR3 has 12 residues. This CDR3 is CASSSGPKEQFF.

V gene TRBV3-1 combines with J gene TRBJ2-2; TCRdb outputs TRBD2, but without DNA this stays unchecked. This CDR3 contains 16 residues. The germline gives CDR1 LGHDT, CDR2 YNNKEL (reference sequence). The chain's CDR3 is CASIQAGGPNTGELFF.